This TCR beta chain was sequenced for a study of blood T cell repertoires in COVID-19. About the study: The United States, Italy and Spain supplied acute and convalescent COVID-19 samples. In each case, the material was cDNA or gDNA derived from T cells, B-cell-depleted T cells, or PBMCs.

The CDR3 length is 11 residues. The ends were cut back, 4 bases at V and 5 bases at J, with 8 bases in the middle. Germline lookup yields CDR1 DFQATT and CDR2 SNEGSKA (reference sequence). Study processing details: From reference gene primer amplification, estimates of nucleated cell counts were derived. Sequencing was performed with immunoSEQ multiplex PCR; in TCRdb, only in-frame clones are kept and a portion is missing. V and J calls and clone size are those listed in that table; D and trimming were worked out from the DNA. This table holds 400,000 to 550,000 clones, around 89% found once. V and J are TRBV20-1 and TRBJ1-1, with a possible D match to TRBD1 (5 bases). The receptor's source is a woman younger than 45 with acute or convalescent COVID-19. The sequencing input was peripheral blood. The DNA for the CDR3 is TGCAGTGCTAACGGGGGGACTGAAGCTTTCTTT. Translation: CSANGGTEAFF.